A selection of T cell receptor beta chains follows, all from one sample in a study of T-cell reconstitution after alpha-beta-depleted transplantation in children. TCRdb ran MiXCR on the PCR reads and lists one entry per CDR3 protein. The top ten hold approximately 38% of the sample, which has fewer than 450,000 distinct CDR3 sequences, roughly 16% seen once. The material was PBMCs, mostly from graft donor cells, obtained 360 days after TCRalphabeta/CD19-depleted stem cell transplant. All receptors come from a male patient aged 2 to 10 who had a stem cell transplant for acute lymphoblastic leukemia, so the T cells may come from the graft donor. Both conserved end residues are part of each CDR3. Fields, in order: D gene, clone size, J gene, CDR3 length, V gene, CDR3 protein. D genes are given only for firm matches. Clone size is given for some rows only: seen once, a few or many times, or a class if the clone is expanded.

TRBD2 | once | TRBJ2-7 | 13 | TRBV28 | CASSFSGKTRQYF
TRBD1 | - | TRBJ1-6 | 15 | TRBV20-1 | CSAADRGRYNSPLHF
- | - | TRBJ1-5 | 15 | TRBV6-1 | CASSEEGRQYQPQHF
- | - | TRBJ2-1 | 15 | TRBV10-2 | CASGSSSSSYNEQFF
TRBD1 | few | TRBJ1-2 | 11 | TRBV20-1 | CSAQGGYGYTF
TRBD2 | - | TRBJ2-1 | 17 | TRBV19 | CASSRGPGLDAYNEQFF
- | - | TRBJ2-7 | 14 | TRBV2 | CASSGLQGAYEQYF
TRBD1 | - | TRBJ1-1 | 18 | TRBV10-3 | CAISESLSGEGANTEAFF
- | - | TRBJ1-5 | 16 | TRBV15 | CATSRDGGSWDQPQHF
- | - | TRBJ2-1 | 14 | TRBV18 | CASSPLTTYNEQFF
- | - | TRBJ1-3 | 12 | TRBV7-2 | CASSPPANTIYF
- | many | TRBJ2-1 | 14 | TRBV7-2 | CASSYYRAYNEQFF
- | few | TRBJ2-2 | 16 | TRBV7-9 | CASSLEGDFNTGELFF
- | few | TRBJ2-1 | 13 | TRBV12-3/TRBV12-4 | CASAKGLVNEQFF
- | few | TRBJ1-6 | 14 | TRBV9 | CASSVVGTNSPLHF
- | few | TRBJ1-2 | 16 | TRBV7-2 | CASSLAPTGRADGYTF
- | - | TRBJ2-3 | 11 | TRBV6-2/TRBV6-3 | CASSHADTQYF
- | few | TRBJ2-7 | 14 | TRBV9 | CASSVDSISYEQYF
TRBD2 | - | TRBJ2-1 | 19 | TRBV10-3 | CATTPATSGRAGRSNEQFF
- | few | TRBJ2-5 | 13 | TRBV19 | CATGTSFKETQYF
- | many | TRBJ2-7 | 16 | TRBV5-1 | CASSFGAGTPYYEQYF
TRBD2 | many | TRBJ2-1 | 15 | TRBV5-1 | CASSLTSGRGNEQFF
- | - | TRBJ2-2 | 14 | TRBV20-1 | CSARSAGGIGELFF
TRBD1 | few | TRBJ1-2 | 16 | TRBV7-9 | CASSFDRTGTNYGYTF
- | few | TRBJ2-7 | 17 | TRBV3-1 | CASSQIVAVSQHYEQYF
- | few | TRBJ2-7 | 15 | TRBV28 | CASSFSGATSYEQYF
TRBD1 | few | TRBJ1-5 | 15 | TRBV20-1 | CSAVGQASADGPQHF
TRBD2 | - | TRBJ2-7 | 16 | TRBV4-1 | CASSQGRLAALYEQYF
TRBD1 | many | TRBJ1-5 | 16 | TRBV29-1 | CSVVTGGNSRNQPQHF
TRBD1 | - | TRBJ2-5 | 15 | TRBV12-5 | CASGLDRRQGETQYF
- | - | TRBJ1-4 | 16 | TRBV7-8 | CVSSSTRGTLNEKLFF
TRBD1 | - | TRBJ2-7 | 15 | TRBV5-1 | CASSPIGQGAYEQYF
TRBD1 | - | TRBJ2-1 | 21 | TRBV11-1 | CASSLAGTGGLVYKPWDEQFF
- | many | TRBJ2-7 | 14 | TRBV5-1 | CASSHGTDNYEQYF
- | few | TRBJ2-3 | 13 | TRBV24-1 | CATKQGSTDTQYF
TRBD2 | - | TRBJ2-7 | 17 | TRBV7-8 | CASSTHLAGVTFYEQYF
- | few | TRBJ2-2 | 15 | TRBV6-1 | CASRATGLNTGELFF
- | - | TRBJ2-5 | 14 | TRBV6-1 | CASSRQGGYETQYF
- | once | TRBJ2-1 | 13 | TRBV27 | CASRIAGYNEQFF
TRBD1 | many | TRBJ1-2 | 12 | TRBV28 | CASLQDRAGYTF
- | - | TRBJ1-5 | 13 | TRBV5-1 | CASSLAGHQPQHF
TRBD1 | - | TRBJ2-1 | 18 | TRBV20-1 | CSARVSATGAIYYNEQFF
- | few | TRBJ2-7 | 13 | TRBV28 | CASSLRGAIEQYF
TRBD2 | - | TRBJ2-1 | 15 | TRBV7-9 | CASSVVLAARNEQFF
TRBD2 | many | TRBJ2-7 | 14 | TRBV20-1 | CSASLTGGPYEQYF
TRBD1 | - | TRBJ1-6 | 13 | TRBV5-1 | CASSGPTGETLHF
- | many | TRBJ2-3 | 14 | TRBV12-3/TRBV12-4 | CASSFMSEGDTQYF
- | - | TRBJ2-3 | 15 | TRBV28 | CASSLGDGSTDTQYF
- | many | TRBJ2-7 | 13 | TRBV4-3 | CASSQGVSYEQYF
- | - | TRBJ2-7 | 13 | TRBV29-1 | CSVEDPFSYEQYF
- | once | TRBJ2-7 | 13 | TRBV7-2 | CASSPSGRREQYF
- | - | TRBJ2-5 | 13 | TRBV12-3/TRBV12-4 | CASSLASLETQYF
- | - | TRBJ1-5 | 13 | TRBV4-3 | CASSQTGYQPQHF
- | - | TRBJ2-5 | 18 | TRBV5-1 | CASSLAFGPGNRPETQYF
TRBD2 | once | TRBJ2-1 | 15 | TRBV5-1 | CASRALAGGRAEQFF